The entry below gives a single T cell receptor (beta chain) sequence along with its context. What it binds is not known. Repertoires were generated with immunoSEQ multiplex PCR, while TCRdb's copy carries only in-frame clones and drops some. The repertoire includes 110,000 to 150,000 clones, 94% of them detected once, and 1.5% to 2% sits in the top ten. This record comes from a study of cytomegalovirus exposure and HLA in healthy donors. Overall study results and limits: The authors enumerated 150 to 200 TCR beta chains as linked to cytomegalovirus.

In germline, CDR1 is MNHEY, CDR2 SVGAGI. The CDR3 is 13 amino acids. The V end was cut by 5 bases, the J end by 5 bases, with 12 bases between. V usage is TRBV6-5 and J usage is TRBJ1-2; D unclear. The sequenced sample was PBMCs. The sequence was collected from a man younger than 35 in good health and CMV-seropositive. The DNA of the CDR3 is TGTGCCAGCAGTATAGACATGAAATATGGCTACACCTTC. As protein: CASSIDMKYGYTF.